This entry describes one TCR beta chain. In this sample, this clonotype turned up many times. Its antigen is still unknown. Per-base quality was not reported, and no clone a single base away is much larger than it. Patients with ophthalmopathy had moderately to severely active disease, with a Clinical Activity Score of 3 or more, a NOSPECS grade of 4 or more, and a disease duration of less than 3 months. Patients with other autoimmune diseases, uncontrolled infections, pregnancy or lactation were excluded from the study. Diagnosis relied on clinical symptoms, serum thyroxine, TRAb, thyroid ultrasound and orbital computed tomography. PBMCs were isolated from 7.5 to 10 ml of fresh peripheral blood by Ficoll-Paque density gradient centrifugation. Trizol reagent was used to extract the total RNA, and its quality was then checked on an Agilent 2100 Bioanalyzer. This record belongs to a study of Graves' ophthalmopathy and Graves' hyperthyroidism listed by TCRdb under 2018. Regarding the complete study: Peripheral blood was collected before any treatment was given, at the time of initial diagnosis. The study used TCR beta repertoire signatures to distinguish Graves' ophthalmopathy from Graves' hyperthyroidism and to predict progression to ophthalmopathy. In total, approximately 140 blood samples were TCR-sequenced: approximately 42 ophthalmopathy, 75 hyperthyroidism and about 17 hyperthyroidism-to-ophthalmopathy patients. A discovery set of 90 to 100 patients (roughly 43 ophthalmopathy, 60 or so stable hyperthyroidism) was enrolled to explore V-J signatures distinguishing ophthalmopathy from hyperthyroidism. An independent validation cohort was composed of around 19 hyperthyroidism patients and over 15 patients who later progressed from hyperthyroidism to ophthalmopathy. In more than five hyperthyroidism patients, the T-cell repertoires found in thyroid tissue were compared with those found in blood. Following sampling, methimazole starting at 30 mg daily was administered to hyperthyroidism patients, and high-dose intravenous methylprednisolone was administered to ophthalmopathy patients. For training and testing, the 100 or so patients in the discovery cohort were randomly divided in a 7:3 ratio.

TCR beta CDR3 regions were amplified from RNA transcripts for repertoire sequencing. A first-round RT-PCR used HTBI primers with the Qiagen OneStep RT-PCR kit, followed by a second-round multiplex PCR, size selection and purification. The libraries underwent paired-end sequencing with 100 bp reads on an Illumina HiSeq2000. Per the original workflow: SOAPnuke was used for read processing, and reads with adapters, uncalled bases, a mean Phred below 15, or no exact constant-primer or identifier match were discarded. High-quality paired reads were merged with COPE v1.2.5. Unique nucleotide sequences were defined as clonotypes and aligned to IMGT TRB V, D and J references using MiTCR v1.1. Analysis was restricted to V-J combinations with a frequency above 0.0001, which covered 98% to 99.2% of repertoires. A TCR clonal expansion and chaos score per V-J combination was defined as the ratio of F50 clonal expansion to chaos observed in the TCRdist matrix. Welch's t-statistics and random forest were used to narrow the features down to more than 10 V-J combinations, which were then fed into a naive Bayes classifier. Thyroid-blood repertoire similarity was quantified with the Morisita-Horn index. The public sequencing data were trimmed at Q25 with fastp and processed into clonotypes with MiXCR by TCRdb, which kept only in-frame beta chains. All rows with the same CDR3 protein become a single entry with the most common DNA and genes. The V and J calls, along with clone size, are taken from TCRdb and not from the paper's own processing. In this sample the table shows fewer than 250,000 distinct CDR3 sequences, approximately 29% of which occur a single time. The top ten clones comprise over 7.5% of the sample.

The research as a whole found: No statistical method was used to predetermine the sample size, and group allocation was not hidden from the investigators. In validation, the model predicted ophthalmopathy progression with about 64% sensitivity and 72.22% specificity; some 13 predicted patients were CT-confirmed with GO in a median of approximately 6.5 months. The 13-signature model separated ophthalmopathy from stable hyperthyroidism with roughly 89% sensitivity and almost 84% specificity in cross-validation, and 80%/75% in the test set. Most expanded thyroid clonotypes with a frequency above 0.001 also appeared in blood, which suggests that blood repertoires may reflect the immune response in the thyroid.

Sample: peripheral blood. This TCR was recovered from a man aged 45 to 65 with Graves' ophthalmopathy. Donor details come from another sample of the same person, matched by shared clones.

The nucleotides read TGTGCCACCAGCATTTCCGGGGGGTCGTCTGAGCAGTACTTC. Protein translation: CATSISGGSSEQYF. The chain joins TRBV15 to TRBJ2-7; TRBD2 agrees with 7 junctional bases. The cysteine opens and the phenylalanine closes a CDR3 of 14 amino acids. Only the CDR3 region is kept as DNA, spanning 42 bases read in frame from base 1. The germline V gene (reference sequence) gives CDR1 as LNHNV and CDR2 as YYDKDF. Relative to germline, V is missing 4 bases and J is missing 7 bases, with 10 bases of the junction outside any gene match.